This is a list of T cell receptor beta chains from one sample in a study of beta chain features in type 1 diabetes. This table comes from immunoSEQ multiplex PCR, and its TCRdb copy is limited to in-frame clones, with some not included. There are 200,000 to 250,000 clones in the sample; around 10% occur only once, and about 0.037% lies in the top ten. The sample taken for sequencing was naive CD4+ T cells from blood. The receptors stem from a woman between 18 and 30 years old in good health. CDR3s include the opening cysteine and the closing phenylalanine or tryptophan. D genes are given only for firm matches. Size is stated for part of the rows, as once, few or many counts, or as a class when the clone is expanded.

J gene: TRBJ2-7; D gene: TRBD2; clone size: few; V gene: TRBV29-1; CDR3 DNA: TGCAGCGTTGGATCCCGTGCGGGAGCCCTCTACGAGCAGTACTTC; CDR3 protein: CSVGSRAGALYEQYF
J gene: TRBJ2-5; D gene: TRBD2; clone size: .; V gene: TRBV11-2; CDR3 DNA: TGTGCCAGCAGCTTGGGAGGGGCAGAGACCCAGTACTTC; CDR3 protein: CASSLGGAETQYF
J gene: TRBJ2-7; D gene: .; clone size: .; V gene: TRBV6-5; CDR3 DNA: TGTGCCAGCAGTTCCTTAGTATCCTACGAGCAGTACTTC; CDR3 protein: CASSSLVSYEQYF
J gene: TRBJ2-5; D gene: TRBD1; clone size: few; V gene: TRBV5-1; CDR3 DNA: TGCGCCAGCAGCTTGGCCGGCAGGGGGCTAGGGGAGACCCAGTACTTC; CDR3 protein: CASSLAGRGLGETQYF
J gene: TRBJ2-1; D gene: .; clone size: few; V gene: TRBV6-1; CDR3 DNA: TGTGCCAGCAGACGTCAAACAACTAGCTATGAGCAGTTCTTC; CDR3 protein: CASRRQTTSYEQFF
J gene: TRBJ2-3; D gene: TRBD1; clone size: few; V gene: TRBV6-1; CDR3 DNA: TGTGCCAGCAGGCGGGACAGGGGCACAGATACGCAGTATTTT; CDR3 protein: CASRRDRGTDTQYF
J gene: TRBJ1-2; D gene: TRBD1; clone size: .; V gene: TRBV7-2; CDR3 DNA: TGTGCCAGCAGCTTAGGTGCAGGGGGCGATGGCTACACCTTC; CDR3 protein: CASSLGAGGDGYTF
J gene: TRBJ2-2; D gene: TRBD2; clone size: .; V gene: TRBV18; CDR3 DNA: TGTGCCAGCTCACCGGGTCAGACTAGCGGAGACACCGGGGAGCTGTTTTTT; CDR3 protein: CASSPGQTSGDTGELFF
J gene: TRBJ1-1; D gene: .; clone size: .; V gene: TRBV6-6; CDR3 DNA: TGTGCCAGCGCTAGAATGAACACTGAAGCTTTCTTT; CDR3 protein: CASARMNTEAFF
J gene: TRBJ1-5; D gene: .; clone size: .; V gene: TRBV6-5; CDR3 DNA: TGTGCCAGCAGTCCCAGGGGCCTCAATCAGCCCCAGCATTTT; CDR3 protein: CASSPRGLNQPQHF
J gene: TRBJ2-1; D gene: TRBD2; clone size: .; V gene: TRBV4-1; CDR3 DNA: TGCGCCAGCAGACTAGCGGGGGGGAACAATGAGCAGTTCTTC; CDR3 protein: CASRLAGGNNEQFF
J gene: TRBJ2-1; D gene: .; clone size: .; V gene: TRBV9; CDR3 DNA: TGTGCCAGCAGCGTACTAGCGCAGTACAATGAGCAGTTCTTC; CDR3 protein: CASSVLAQYNEQFF
J gene: TRBJ2-1; D gene: .; clone size: few; V gene: TRBV5-1; CDR3 DNA: TGCGCCAGCAGCTTGGGAGGCCAGAACAATGAGCAGTTCTTC; CDR3 protein: CASSLGGQNNEQFF
J gene: TRBJ1-5; D gene: .; clone size: .; V gene: TRBV2; CDR3 DNA: TGTGCCAGCAGTGCAGGGGTTAGCAATCAGCCCCAGCATTTT; CDR3 protein: CASSAGVSNQPQHF
J gene: TRBJ2-5; D gene: .; clone size: few; V gene: TRBV11-2; CDR3 DNA: TGTGCCAGCAGCTTAGAGCGGGTTGGGGGCGGGGGCCCCCAAGAGACCCAGTACTTC; CDR3 protein: CASSLERVGGGGPQETQYF
J gene: TRBJ2-7; D gene: .; clone size: .; V gene: TRBV19; CDR3 DNA: TGTGCCAGTAGCTCCGAGGGAGGAGAGCAGTACTTC; CDR3 protein: CASSSEGGEQYF
J gene: TRBJ2-5; D gene: .; clone size: few; V gene: TRBV7-9; CDR3 DNA: TGTGCCAGCAGCTTAACCAGTTCCGAGACCCAGTACTTC; CDR3 protein: CASSLTSSETQYF
J gene: TRBJ1-1; D gene: TRBD1; clone size: .; V gene: TRBV6-6; CDR3 DNA: TGTGCCAGCAGTACTCAGGGGGGAAAGAACACTGAAGCTTTCTTT; CDR3 protein: CASSTQGGKNTEAFF
J gene: TRBJ1-5; D gene: .; clone size: .; V gene: TRBV5-1; CDR3 DNA: TGCGCCAGCAGCTTCGAGGCAGGGGATCAGCCCCAGCATTTT; CDR3 protein: CASSFEAGDQPQHF
J gene: TRBJ1-1; D gene: .; clone size: many; V gene: TRBV7-2; CDR3 DNA: TGTGCCAGCAGCTTTGGCCCGAACACTGAAGCTTTCTTT; CDR3 protein: CASSFGPNTEAFF
J gene: TRBJ2-5; D gene: .; clone size: .; V gene: TRBV7-7; CDR3 DNA: TGTGCTAGCAGCTTAGGAGGGGGAGGGCGAGAGACCCAGTACTTC; CDR3 protein: CASSLGGGGRETQYF
J gene: TRBJ1-2; D gene: .; clone size: .; V gene: TRBV5-5; CDR3 DNA: TGTGCCAGCAGCCTGGGTGTCCGACAGGACTATGGCTACACCTTC; CDR3 protein: CASSLGVRQDYGYTF
J gene: TRBJ1-1; D gene: TRBD1; clone size: few; V gene: TRBV19; CDR3 DNA: TGTGCCAGTAGACCCGACAGGGGAGGAACTGAAGCTTTCTTT; CDR3 protein: CASRPDRGGTEAFF
J gene: TRBJ1-4; D gene: .; clone size: few; V gene: TRBV4-3; CDR3 DNA: TGCGCCAGCAGCCAACCGACCGCGGGTCGACGGAAAGAAAAACTGTTTTTT; CDR3 protein: CASSQPTAGRRKEKLFF
J gene: TRBJ1-1; D gene: TRBD1; clone size: few; V gene: TRBV7-9; CDR3 DNA: TGTGCCAGCAGCCTAGGGGACAGGGTAAACACTGAAGCTTTCTTT; CDR3 protein: CASSLGDRVNTEAFF
J gene: TRBJ1-2; D gene: TRBD1; clone size: .; V gene: TRBV4-1; CDR3 DNA: TGCGCCAGCAGCCAAGAACAGGGGGCAGGTGGCTACACCTTC; CDR3 protein: CASSQEQGAGGYTF
J gene: TRBJ2-7; D gene: .; clone size: .; V gene: TRBV2; CDR3 DNA: TGTGCCAGCAGGGAGGAGAACCGGCTTGAGTACTTC; CDR3 protein: CASREENRLEYF
J gene: TRBJ1-6; D gene: TRBD1; clone size: many; V gene: TRBV29-1; CDR3 DNA: TGCAGCGTGGGACAGGGGGGACCGAATTCACCCCTCCACTTT; CDR3 protein: CSVGQGGPNSPLHF
J gene: TRBJ2-1; D gene: TRBD2; clone size: few; V gene: TRBV5-1; CDR3 DNA: TGCGCCAGCAGCTTGGGACTAGCGGTGGATTATGAGCAGTTCTTC; CDR3 protein: CASSLGLAVDYEQFF
J gene: TRBJ2-2; D gene: TRBD1; clone size: .; V gene: TRBV7-2; CDR3 DNA: TGTGCCAGCAGACAGGGGGCGCCCACCGGGGAGCTGTTTTTT; CDR3 protein: CASRQGAPTGELFF
J gene: TRBJ2-2; D gene: .; clone size: few; V gene: TRBV2; CDR3 DNA: TGTGCCAGCAGTAACGGTTTCGGGGAGCTGTTTTTT; CDR3 protein: CASSNGFGELFF
J gene: TRBJ2-3; D gene: TRBD2; clone size: .; V gene: TRBV5-6; CDR3 DNA: TGTGCCAGCAGCCGCCGACTAGCGAGTGCAGATACGCAGTATTTT; CDR3 protein: CASSRRLASADTQYF
J gene: TRBJ1-5; D gene: .; clone size: .; V gene: TRBV6-1; CDR3 DNA: TGTGCCAGTTCAGGGAACGGTCAGCCCCAGCATTTT; CDR3 protein: CASSGNGQPQHF
J gene: TRBJ1-3; D gene: TRBD1; clone size: few; V gene: TRBV29-1; CDR3 DNA: TGCAGCACTTCCGGGACAGGGGCATCTGGAAACACCATATATTTT; CDR3 protein: CSTSGTGASGNTIYF
J gene: TRBJ2-7; D gene: .; clone size: few; V gene: TRBV28; CDR3 DNA: TGTGCCAGCACCGCGACTAGGACTTTCTACGAGCAGTACTTC; CDR3 protein: CASTATRTFYEQYF
J gene: TRBJ2-1; D gene: TRBD2; clone size: few; V gene: TRBV10-3; CDR3 DNA: TGTGCCATCAGCCCCAGGGCTAGCGGGAGAGGGAACAATGAGCAGTTCTTC; CDR3 protein: CAISPRASGRGNNEQFF
J gene: TRBJ2-4; D gene: .; clone size: few; V gene: TRBV10-3; CDR3 DNA: TGTGCCATCAGTGAGGTTCAGGGGCTTGGGGTAAACATTCAGTACTTC; CDR3 protein: CAISEVQGLGVNIQYF
J gene: TRBJ1-5; D gene: TRBD1; clone size: few; V gene: TRBV7-8; CDR3 DNA: TGTGCCAGCAGCTTCGGGACAGGGAATCAGCCCCAGCATTTT; CDR3 protein: CASSFGTGNQPQHF
J gene: TRBJ1-2; D gene: .; clone size: few; V gene: TRBV27; CDR3 DNA: TGTGCCAGCAGTTCCCCATCCTCAGGGAACTATGGCTACACCTTC; CDR3 protein: CASSSPSSGNYGYTF
J gene: TRBJ2-1; D gene: TRBD2; clone size: few; V gene: TRBV19; CDR3 DNA: TGTGCCAGTAGTGCCCAGCGGGGGGGAAGATACAATGAGCAGTTCTTC; CDR3 protein: CASSAQRGGRYNEQFF
J gene: TRBJ1-4; D gene: .; clone size: .; V gene: TRBV7-9; CDR3 DNA: TGTGCCAGCAGCTCCCGCCGGGGAAGAAATAATGAAAAACTGTTTTTT; CDR3 protein: CASSSRRGRNNEKLFF
J gene: TRBJ1-2; D gene: TRBD1; clone size: .; V gene: TRBV29-1; CDR3 DNA: TGCAGCGTTAGGCAGGGGGATGGCTACACCTTC; CDR3 protein: CSVRQGDGYTF
J gene: TRBJ2-1; D gene: .; clone size: .; V gene: TRBV7-7; CDR3 DNA: TGTGCCAGCAGCCCCAGGACACTTTACAATGAGCAGTTCTTC; CDR3 protein: CASSPRTLYNEQFF
J gene: TRBJ2-4; D gene: .; clone size: .; V gene: TRBV5-1; CDR3 DNA: TGCGCCAGCAGCTTGGCTCGGAGGGACATTCAGTACTTC; CDR3 protein: CASSLARRDIQYF
J gene: TRBJ2-5; D gene: TRBD1; clone size: .; V gene: TRBV19; CDR3 DNA: TGTGCCAGTAGTGAGGGACAGGGAAAAGAGACCCAGTACTTC; CDR3 protein: CASSEGQGKETQYF